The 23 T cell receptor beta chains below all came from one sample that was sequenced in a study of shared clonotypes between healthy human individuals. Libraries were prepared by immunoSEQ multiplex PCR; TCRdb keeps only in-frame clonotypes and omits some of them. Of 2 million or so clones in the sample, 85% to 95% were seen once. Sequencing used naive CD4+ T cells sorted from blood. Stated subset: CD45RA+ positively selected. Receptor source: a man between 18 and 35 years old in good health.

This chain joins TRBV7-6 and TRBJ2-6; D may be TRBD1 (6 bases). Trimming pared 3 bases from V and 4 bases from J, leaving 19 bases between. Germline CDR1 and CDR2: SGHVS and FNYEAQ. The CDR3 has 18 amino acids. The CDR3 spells CASSLRTDPAGGANVLTF. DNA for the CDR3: TGTGCCAGCAGCTTGCGGACAGACCCCGCTGGCGGGGCCAACGTCCTGACTTTC. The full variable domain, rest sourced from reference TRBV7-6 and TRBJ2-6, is GAGVSQSPRYKVTKRGQDVALRCDPISGHVSLYWYRQALGQGPEFLTYFNYEAQQDKSGLPNDRFSAERPEGSISTLTIQRTEQRDSAMYRCASSLRTDPAGGANVLTFGAGSRLTVL.

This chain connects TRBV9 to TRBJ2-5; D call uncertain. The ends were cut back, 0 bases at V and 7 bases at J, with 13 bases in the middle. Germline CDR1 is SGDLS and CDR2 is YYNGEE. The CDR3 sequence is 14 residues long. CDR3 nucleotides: TGTGCCAGCAGCGTAGAATCGCCCAGCCGGACCCAGTACTTC. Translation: CASSVESPSRTQYF. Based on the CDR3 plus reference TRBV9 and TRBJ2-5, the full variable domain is DSGVTQTPKHLITATGQRVTLRCSPRSGDLSVYWYQQSLDQGLQFLIQYYNGEERAKGNILERFSAQQFPDLHSELNLSSLELGDSALYFCASSVESPSRTQYFGPGTRLLVL.

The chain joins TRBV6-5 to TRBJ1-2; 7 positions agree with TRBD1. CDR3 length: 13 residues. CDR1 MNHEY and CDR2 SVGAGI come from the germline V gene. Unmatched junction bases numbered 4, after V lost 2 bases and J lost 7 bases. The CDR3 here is CASSYLRGSGYTF. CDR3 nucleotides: TGTGCCAGCAGTTACCTCAGGGGGTCTGGCTACACCTTC.

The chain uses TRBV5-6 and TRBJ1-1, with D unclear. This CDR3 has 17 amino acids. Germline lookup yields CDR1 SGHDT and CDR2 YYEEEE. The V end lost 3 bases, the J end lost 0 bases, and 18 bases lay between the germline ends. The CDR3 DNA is TGTGCCAGCAGCTCGAGCACTAATAGAAAGATGAACACTGAAGCTTTCTTT. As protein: CASSSSTNRKMNTEAFF.

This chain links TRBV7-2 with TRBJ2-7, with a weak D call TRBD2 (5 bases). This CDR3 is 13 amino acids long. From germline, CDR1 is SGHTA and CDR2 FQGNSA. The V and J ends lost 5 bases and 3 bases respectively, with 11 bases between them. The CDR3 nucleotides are TGTGCCAGCAGCCCCGGGGTGATCTACGAGCAGTACTTC. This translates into CASSPGVIYEQYF.

Here the CDR3 DNA reads TGTGCCAGCTCACCACCCGGACAGGGGAAGGACTCGCAGCAGTACTTC. It encodes CASSPPGQGKDSQQYF. V is TRBV18 and J is TRBJ2-7; TRBD1 agrees at 9 bases. CDR3 length equals 16 residues. Germline V gene data show CDR1 as KGHSH and CDR2 as LQKENI. V shed 0 bases and J 8 bases; nucleotides not matched to a gene: 11.

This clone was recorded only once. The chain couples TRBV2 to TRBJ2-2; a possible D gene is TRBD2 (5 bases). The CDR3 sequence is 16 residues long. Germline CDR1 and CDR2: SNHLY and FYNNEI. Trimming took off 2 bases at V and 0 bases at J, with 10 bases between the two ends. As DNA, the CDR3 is TGTGCCAGCAGTGAAAATCGGGGAGCGAACACCGGGGAGCTGTTTTTT. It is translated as CASSENRGANTGELFF.

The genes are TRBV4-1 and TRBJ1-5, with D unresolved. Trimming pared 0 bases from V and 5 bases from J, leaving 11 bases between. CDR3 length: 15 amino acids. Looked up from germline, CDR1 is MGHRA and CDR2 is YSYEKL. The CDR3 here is CASSQDRARYQPQHF. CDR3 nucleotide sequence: TGCGCCAGCAGCCAAGATAGGGCACGTTATCAGCCCCAGCATTTT.

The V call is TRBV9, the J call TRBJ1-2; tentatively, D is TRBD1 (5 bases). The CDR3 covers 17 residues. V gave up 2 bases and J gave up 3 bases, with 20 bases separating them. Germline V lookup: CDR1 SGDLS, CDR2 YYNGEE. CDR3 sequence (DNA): TGTGCCAGCAGCGTTAGCTTCGCCGGGGGGTTCGACTATGGCTACACCTTC. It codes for CASSVSFAGGFDYGYTF.

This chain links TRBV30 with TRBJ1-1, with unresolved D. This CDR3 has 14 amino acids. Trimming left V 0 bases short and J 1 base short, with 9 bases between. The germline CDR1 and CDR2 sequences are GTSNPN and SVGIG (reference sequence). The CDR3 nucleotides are TGTGCCTGGAGTGTACTGTGGTCGAACACTGAAGCTTTCTTT. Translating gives CAWSVLWSNTEAFF.

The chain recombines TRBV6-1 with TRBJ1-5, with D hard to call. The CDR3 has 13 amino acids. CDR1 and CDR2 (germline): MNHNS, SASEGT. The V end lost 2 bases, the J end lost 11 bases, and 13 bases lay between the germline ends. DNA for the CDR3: TGTGCCAGCAGTGAAAGTATAGTGAGGGCCCAGCATTTT. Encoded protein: CASSESIVRAQHF.

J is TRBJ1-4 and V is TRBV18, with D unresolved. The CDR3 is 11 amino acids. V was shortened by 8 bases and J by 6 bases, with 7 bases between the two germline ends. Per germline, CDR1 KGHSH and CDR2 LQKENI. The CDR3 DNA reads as TGTGCCAGCCTAAAGGATGAAAAACTGTTTTTT. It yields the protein CASLKDEKLFF.

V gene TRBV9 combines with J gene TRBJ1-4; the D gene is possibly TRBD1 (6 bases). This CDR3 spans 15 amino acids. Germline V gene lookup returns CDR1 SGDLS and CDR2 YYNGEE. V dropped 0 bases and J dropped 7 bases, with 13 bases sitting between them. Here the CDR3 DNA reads TGTGCCAGCAGCGTAGAAGGGGGTGTAAGTGAAAAACTGTTTTTT. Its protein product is CASSVEGGVSEKLFF.

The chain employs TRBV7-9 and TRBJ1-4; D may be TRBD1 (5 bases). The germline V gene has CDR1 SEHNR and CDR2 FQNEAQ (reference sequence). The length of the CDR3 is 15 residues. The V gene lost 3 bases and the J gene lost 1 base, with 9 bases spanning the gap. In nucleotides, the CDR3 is TGTGCCAGCAGCTTGGGGGGTGTAACTAATGAAAAACTGTTTTTT. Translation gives CASSLGGVTNEKLFF.

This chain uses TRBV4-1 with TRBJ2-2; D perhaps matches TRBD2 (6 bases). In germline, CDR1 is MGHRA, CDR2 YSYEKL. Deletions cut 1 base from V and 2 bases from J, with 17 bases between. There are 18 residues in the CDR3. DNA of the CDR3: TGCGCCAGCAGCCAAGTGGTTTTTCCGGGGGTCAACACCGGGGAGCTGTTTTTT. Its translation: CASSQVVFPGVNTGELFF.

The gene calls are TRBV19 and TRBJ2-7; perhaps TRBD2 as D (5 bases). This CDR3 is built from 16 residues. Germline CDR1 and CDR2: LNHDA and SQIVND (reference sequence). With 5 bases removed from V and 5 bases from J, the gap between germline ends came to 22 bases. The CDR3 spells CASSPGVRLGVHEQYF. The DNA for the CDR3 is TGTGCCAGTAGTCCCGGGGTCAGGCTCGGGGTCCACGAGCAGTACTTC.

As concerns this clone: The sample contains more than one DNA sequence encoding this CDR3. The CDR3 DNA sequence: TGTGCCAGCAGGAGGGACAGGGAAAATTCACCCCTCCACTTT. This gives the protein CASRRDRENSPLHF. V and J are TRBV27 and TRBJ1-6; TRBD1 agrees at 9 bases. The germline V gene encodes CDR1 MNHEY and CDR2 SMNVEV (reference sequence). The J segment lost 7 bases and the V segment lost 6 bases, leaving 4 bases of the junction unmatched. The CDR3 is 14 amino acids.

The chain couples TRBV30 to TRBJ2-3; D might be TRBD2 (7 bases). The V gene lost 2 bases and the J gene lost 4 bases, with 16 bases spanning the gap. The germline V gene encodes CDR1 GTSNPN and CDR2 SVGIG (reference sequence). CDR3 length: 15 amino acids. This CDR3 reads CAWSRGGGGPDTQYF. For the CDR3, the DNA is TGTGCCTGGAGTAGGGGGGGAGGCGGCCCAGATACGCAGTATTTT. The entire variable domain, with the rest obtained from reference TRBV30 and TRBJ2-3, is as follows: SQTIHQWPATLVQPVGSPLSLECTVEGTSNPNLYWYRQAAGRGLQLLFYSVGIGQISSEVPQNLSASRPQDRQFILSSKKLLLSDSGFYLCAWSRGGGGPDTQYFGPGTRLTVL.

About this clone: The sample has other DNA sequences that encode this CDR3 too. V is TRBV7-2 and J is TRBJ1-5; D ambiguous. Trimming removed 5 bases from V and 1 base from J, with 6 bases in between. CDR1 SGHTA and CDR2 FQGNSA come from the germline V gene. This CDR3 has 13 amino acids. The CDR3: CASSPQSNQPQHF. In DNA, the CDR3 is TGTGCCAGCAGCCCGCAGAGCAATCAGCCCCAGCATTTT.

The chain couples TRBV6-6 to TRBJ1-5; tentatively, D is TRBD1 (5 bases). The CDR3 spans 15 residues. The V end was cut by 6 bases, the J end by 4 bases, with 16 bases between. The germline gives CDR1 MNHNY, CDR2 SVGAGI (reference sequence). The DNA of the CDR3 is TGTGCCAGCAGCCCATCGTGGGGGAGTAATCAGCCCCAGCATTTT. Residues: CASSPSWGSNQPQHF.

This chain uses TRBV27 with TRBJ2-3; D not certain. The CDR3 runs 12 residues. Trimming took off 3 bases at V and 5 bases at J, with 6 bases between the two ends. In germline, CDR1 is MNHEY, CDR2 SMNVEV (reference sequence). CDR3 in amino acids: CASSFNKDTQYF. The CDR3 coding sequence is TGTGCCAGCAGTTTCAATAAAGATACGCAGTATTTT.

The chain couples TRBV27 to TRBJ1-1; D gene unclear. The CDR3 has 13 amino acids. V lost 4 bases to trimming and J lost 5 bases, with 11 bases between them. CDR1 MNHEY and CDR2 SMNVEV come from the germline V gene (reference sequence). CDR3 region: CASSSSIATEAFF. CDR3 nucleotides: TGTGCCAGCAGTTCGTCCATTGCGACTGAAGCTTTCTTT.

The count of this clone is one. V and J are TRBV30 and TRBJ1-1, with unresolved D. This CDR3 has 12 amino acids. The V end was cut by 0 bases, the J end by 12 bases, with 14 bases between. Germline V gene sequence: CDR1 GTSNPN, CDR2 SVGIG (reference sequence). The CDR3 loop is CAWSVKGWTPFF. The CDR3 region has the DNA TGTGCCTGGAGTGTAAAGGGTTGGACGCCTTTCTTT.